This T cell receptor (beta chain) came from a study of blood T cells in healthy people across ages. The study's findings and limits: Estimates of total diversity, which came from one million sequenced T cells, were considered to be underestimates.

Germline CDR1 is MNHEY and CDR2 is SVGEGT. Trimming took 6 bases from V and 3 from J; bases not matched to a gene: 11. CDR3 size: 15 residues. A J-beta primer mix and a sample-barcoded 5' primer were used in a second PCR of about 7 to 12 cycles. TCRdb processed the 5' RACE reads anew with MiXCR; each CDR3 protein has one entry. The sample yields 630,000 or so distinct CDR3 sequences, about 28% seen once. This clonotype was counted at least ten times. The antigen remains undetermined. The chain joins TRBV6-2 or TRBV6-3 to TRBJ2-7; 7 bases are shared with TRBD1. The sample was blood. This sequence was found in a woman older than 75 in good health. DNA of the CDR3: TGTGCCAGCAGCAAAACAGGGGTCCGGAGCTACGAGCAGTACTTC. Translated, it gives CASSKTGVRSYEQYF.